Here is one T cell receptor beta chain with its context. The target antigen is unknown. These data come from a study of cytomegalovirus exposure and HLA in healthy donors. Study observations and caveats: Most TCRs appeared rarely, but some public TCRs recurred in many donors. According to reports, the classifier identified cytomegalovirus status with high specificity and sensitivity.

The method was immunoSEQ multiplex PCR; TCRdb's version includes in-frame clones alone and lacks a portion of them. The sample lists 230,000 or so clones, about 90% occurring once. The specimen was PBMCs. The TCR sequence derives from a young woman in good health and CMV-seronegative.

CDR3 protein: CASRLDNEQFF. The CDR3 region has the DNA TGTGCCAGCAGACTCGACAATGAGCAGTTCTTC. The chain carries TRBV6-5 and TRBJ2-1; D not resolved. Germline loops: CDR1 MNHEY, CDR2 SVGAGI. This CDR3 contains 11 residues. V dropped 6 bases and J dropped 5 bases, with 5 bases sitting between them.